Only one count was recorded for the clone carrying this TCR beta chain. What it recognizes is unknown. V trimming: 5 bases; J trimming: 7 bases; junction bases outside the gene matches: 7. Germline CDR1 SNHLY, CDR2 FYNNEI. The CDR3 has 15 residues. The donors formed part of the roughly 120-subject validation cohort, distinct from the approximately 670-subject first cohort. The repertoire was sequenced with immunoSEQ multiplex PCR; TCRdb's copy has only in-frame clones and lacks some. Here the sample spans more than 110,000 clones, about 94% being singletons. The data were obtained in a study of cytomegalovirus exposure and HLA in healthy donors. Overall study results and limits: Some TCR beta chains (roughly 160 of them) were listed as cytomegalovirus-associated. In vitro work confirmed that three CMV-associated chains recognize CMV antigens. Most TCR sequences showed up rarely, but some public TCRs showed up in many donors.

The V gene is TRBV2, the J gene TRBJ2-2; 10 bases match TRBD2. Material: PBMCs. The sequence came from a man in his late teens or twenties in good health and CMV-seropositive. CDR3 DNA: TGTGCCAGCAGTATTAGCGGGAGGAGGGGCGGGGAGCTGTTTTTT. This codes for CASSISGRRGGELFF.